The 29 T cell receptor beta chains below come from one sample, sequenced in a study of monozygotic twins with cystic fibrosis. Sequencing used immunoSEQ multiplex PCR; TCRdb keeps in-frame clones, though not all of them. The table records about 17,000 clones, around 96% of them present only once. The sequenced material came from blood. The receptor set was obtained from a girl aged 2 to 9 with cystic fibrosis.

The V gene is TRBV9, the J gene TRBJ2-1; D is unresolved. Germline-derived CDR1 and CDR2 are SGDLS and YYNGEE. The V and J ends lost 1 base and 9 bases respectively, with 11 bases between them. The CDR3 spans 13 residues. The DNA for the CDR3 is TGTGCCAGCAGCGTAATAGGCGCTGGTGAGCAGTTCTTC. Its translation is CASSVIGAGEQFF.

This CDR3 is CASSYPTGGTNEKLFF. CDR3 coding DNA: TGTGCCAGCAGTTACCCCACAGGGGGGACAAATGAAAAACTGTTTTTT. The chain recombines TRBV6-6 with TRBJ1-4; TRBD1 matches at 8 bases. CDR1 and CDR2 from the germline V gene are MNHNY and SVGAGI (reference sequence). Trimming removed 2 bases from V and 5 bases from J; junction bases left unmatched: 7. The CDR3 has 16 amino acids.

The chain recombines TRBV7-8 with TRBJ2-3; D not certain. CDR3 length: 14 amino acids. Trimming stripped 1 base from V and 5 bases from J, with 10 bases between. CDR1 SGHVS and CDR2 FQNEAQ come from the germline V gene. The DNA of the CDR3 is TGTGCCAGCAGCTTAGACGGAGCAGGAGATACGCAGTATTTT. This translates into CASSLDGAGDTQYF.

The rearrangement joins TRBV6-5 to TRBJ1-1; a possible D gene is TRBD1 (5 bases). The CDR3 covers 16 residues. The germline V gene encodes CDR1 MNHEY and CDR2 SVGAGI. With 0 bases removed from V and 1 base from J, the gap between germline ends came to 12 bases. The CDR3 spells CASSYSTVDQNTEAFF. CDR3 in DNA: TGTGCCAGCAGTTACTCGACAGTGGACCAGAACACTGAAGCTTTCTTT.

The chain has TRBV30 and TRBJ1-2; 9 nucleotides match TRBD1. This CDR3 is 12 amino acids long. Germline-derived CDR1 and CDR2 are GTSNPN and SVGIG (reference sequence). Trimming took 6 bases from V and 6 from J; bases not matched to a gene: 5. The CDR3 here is CACRDRDHGYTF. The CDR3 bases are TGTGCCTGCAGGGACAGGGACCATGGCTACACCTTC. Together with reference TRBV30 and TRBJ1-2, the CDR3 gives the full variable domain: SQTIHQWPATLVQPVGSPLSLECTVEGTSNPNLYWYRQAAGRGLQLLFYSVGIGQISSEVPQNLSASRPQDRQFILSSKKLLLSDSGFYLCACRDRDHGYTFGSGTRLTVV.

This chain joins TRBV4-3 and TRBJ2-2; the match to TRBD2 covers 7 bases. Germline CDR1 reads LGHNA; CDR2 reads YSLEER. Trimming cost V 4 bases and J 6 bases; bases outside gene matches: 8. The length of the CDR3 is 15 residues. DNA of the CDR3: TGCGCCAGCAGCCGGGACTACCGGATTCCCGGGGAGCTGTTTTTT. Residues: CASSRDYRIPGELFF.

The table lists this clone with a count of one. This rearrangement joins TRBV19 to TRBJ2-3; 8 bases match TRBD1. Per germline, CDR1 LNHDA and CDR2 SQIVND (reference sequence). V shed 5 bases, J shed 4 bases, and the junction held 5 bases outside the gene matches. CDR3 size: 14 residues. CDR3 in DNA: TGTGCCAGTAGTGTGGCAGGGGGCCCAGATACGCAGTATTTT. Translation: CASSVAGGPDTQYF.

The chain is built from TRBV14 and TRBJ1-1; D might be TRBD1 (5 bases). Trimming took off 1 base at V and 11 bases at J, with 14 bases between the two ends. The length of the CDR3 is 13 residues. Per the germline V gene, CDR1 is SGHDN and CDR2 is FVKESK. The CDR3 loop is CASSQGPGTGAFF. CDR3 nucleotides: TGTGCCAGCAGCCAAGGGCCCGGGACGGGGGCTTTCTTT.

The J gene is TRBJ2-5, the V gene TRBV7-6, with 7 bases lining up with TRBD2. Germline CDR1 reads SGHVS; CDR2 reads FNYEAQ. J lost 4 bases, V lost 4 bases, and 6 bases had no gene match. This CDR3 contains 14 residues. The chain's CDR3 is CASSSRASGETQYF. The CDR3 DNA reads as TGTGCCAGCAGCTCAAGAGCTAGCGGAGAGACCCAGTACTTC. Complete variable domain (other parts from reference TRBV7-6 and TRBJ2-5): GAGVSQSPRYKVTKRGQDVALRCDPISGHVSLYWYRQALGQGPEFLTYFNYEAQQDKSGLPNDRFSAERPEGSISTLTIQRTEQRDSAMYRCASSSRASGETQYFGPGTRLLVL.

The CDR3 DNA reads as TGTGCCAGCAGGATAGGCTCCAGGGGGAGGAGGTTGAACACTGAAGCTTTCTTT. Translating gives CASRIGSRGRRLNTEAFF. The chain joins TRBV5-4 to TRBJ1-1, with TRBD1 matching 7 bases. Germline V gene sequence: CDR1 SGHNT, CDR2 YYREEE (reference sequence). Trimming cost V 5 bases and J 0 bases; bases outside gene matches: 16. The CDR3 totals 18 residues.

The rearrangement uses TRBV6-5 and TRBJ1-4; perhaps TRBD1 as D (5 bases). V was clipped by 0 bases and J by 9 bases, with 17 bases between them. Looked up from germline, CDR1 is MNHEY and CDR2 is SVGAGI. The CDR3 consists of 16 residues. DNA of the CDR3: TGTGCCAGCAGTTACTCCCAGGGCCCTCTAATGCAAAAACTGTTTTTT. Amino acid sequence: CASSYSQGPLMQKLFF.

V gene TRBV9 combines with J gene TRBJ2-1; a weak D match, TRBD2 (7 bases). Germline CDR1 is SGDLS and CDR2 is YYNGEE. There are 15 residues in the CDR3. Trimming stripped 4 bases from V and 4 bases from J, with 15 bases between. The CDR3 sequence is CASSTRGGQYNEQFF. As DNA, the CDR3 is TGTGCCAGCAGCACTCGCGGGGGCCAGTACAATGAGCAGTTCTTC. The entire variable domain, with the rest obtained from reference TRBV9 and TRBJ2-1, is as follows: DSGVTQTPKHLITATGQRVTLRCSPRSGDLSVYWYQQSLDQGLQFLIQYYNGEERAKGNILERFSAQQFPDLHSELNLSSLELGDSALYFCASSTRGGQYNEQFFGPGTRLTVL.

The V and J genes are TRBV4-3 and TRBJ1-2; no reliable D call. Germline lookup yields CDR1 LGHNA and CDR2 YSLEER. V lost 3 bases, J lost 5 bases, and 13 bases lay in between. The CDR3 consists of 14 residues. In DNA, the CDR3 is TGCGCCAGCAGCCAGGATTGGCAGGCTTATGGCTACACCTTC. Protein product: CASSQDWQAYGYTF.

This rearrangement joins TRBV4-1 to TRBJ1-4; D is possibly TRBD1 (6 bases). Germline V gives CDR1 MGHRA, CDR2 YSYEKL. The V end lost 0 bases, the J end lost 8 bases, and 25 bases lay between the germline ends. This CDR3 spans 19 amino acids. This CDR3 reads CASSQDSGGGSRRLEKLFF. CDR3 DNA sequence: TGCGCCAGCAGCCAAGATTCTGGAGGGGGTTCTAGGCGGTTAGAAAAACTGTTTTTT.

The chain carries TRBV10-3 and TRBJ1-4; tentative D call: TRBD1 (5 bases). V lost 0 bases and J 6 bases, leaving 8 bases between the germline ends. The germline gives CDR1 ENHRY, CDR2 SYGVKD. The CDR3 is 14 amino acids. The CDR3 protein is CAISESRDDEKLFF. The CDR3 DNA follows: TGTGCCATCAGTGAGTCTAGGGACGATGAAAAACTGTTTTTT.

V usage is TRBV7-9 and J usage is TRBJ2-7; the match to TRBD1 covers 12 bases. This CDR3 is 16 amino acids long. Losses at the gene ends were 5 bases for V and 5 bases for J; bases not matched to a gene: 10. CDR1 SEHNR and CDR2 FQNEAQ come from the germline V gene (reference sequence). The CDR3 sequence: CASSPGQGALIDEQYF. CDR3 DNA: TGTGCCAGCAGCCCGGGACAGGGGGCGCTTATAGACGAGCAGTACTTC.

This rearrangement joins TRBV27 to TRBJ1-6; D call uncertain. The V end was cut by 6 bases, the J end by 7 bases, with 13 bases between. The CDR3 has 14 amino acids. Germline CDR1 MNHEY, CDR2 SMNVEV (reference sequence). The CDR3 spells CASSSGRTNSPLHF. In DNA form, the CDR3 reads TGTGCCAGCAGCTCAGGCCGGACCAATTCACCCCTCCACTTT.

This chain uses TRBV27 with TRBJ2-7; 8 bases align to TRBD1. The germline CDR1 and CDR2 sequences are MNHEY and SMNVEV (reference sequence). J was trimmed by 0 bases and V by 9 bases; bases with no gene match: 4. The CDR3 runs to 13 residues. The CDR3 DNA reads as TGTGCCAGTACAGGGGGTAGCTCCTACGAGCAGTACTTC. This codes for CASTGGSSYEQYF.

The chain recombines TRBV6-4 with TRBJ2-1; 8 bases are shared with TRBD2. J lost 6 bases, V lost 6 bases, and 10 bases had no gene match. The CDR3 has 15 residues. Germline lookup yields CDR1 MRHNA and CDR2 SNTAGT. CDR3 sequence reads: CASSLNAGGTNEQFF. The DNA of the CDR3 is TGTGCCAGCAGCCTAAATGCGGGGGGCACCAATGAGCAGTTCTTC.

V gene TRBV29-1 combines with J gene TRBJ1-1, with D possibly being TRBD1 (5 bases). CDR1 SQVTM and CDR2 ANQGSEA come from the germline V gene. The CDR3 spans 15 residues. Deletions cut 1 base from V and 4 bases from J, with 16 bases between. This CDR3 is CSVEVLISQGTEAFF. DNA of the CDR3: TGCAGCGTTGAAGTCTTGATCTCCCAGGGCACTGAAGCTTTCTTT.

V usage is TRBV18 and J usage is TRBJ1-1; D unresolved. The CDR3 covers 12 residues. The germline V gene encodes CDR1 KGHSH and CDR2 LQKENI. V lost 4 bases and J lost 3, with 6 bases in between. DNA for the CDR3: TGTGCCAGCTCACGAGGCGACACTGAAGCTTTCTTT. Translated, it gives CASSRGDTEAFF.

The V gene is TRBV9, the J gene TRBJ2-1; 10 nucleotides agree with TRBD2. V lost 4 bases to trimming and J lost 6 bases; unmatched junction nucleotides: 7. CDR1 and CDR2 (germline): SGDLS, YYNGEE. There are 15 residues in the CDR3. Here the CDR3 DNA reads TGTGCCAGCAGCCTGGGAGGACTAGCGGTCAATGAGCAGTTCTTC. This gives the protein CASSLGGLAVNEQFF. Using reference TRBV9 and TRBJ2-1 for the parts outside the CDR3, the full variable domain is DSGVTQTPKHLITATGQRVTLRCSPRSGDLSVYWYQQSLDQGLQFLIQYYNGEERAKGNILERFSAQQFPDLHSELNLSSLELGDSALYFCASSLGGLAVNEQFFGPGTRLTVL.

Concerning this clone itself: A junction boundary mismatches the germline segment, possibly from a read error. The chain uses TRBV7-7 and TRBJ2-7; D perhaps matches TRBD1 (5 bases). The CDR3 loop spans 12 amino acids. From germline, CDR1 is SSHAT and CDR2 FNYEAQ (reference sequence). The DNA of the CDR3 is TGTGCTAGCAGTTCAGGGTTTGGCGAGCAGTACTTC. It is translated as CASSSGFGEQYF.

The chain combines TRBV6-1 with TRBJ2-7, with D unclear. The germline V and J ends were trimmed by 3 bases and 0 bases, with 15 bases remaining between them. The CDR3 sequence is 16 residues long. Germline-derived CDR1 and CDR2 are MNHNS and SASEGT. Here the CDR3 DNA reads TGTGCCAGCAGTGAGGAAGGCCCTAAGAGCTCCTACGAGCAGTACTTC. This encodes CASSEEGPKSSYEQYF.

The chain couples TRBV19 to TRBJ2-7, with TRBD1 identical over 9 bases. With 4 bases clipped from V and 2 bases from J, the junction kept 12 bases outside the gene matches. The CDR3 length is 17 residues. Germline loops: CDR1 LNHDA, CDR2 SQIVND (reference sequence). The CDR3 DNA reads TGTGCCAGTAGTACCAACTCGGGACAGGGAATAACCTACGAGCAGTACTTC. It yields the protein CASSTNSGQGITYEQYF.

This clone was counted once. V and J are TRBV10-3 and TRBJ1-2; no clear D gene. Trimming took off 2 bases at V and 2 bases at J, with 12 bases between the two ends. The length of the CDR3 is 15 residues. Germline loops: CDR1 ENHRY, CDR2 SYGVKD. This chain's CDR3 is CAISEAAGANYGYTF. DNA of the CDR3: TGTGCCATCAGTGAGGCTGCGGGAGCGAACTATGGCTACACCTTC.

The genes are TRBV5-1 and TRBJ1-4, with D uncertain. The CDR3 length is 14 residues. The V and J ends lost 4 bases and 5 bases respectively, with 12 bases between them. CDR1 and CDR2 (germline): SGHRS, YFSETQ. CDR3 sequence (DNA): TGCGCCAGCAGCCTAGGACTAGGGAATGAAAAACTGTTTTTT. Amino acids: CASSLGLGNEKLFF.

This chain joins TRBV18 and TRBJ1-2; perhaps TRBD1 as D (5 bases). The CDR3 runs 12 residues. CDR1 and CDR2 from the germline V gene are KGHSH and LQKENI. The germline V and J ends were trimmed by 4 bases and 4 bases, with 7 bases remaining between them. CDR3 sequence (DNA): TGTGCCAGCTCACTGGGGACCTATGGCTACACCTTC. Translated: CASSLGTYGYTF.

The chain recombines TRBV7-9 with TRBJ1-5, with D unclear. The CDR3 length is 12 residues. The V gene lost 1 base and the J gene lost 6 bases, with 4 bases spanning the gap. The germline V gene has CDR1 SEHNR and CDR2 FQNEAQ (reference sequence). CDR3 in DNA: TGTGCCAGCAGCTTAGAGGGTCAGCCCCAGCATTTT. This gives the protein CASSLEGQPQHF.